These 21 T cell receptor beta chains came from one sample sequenced in a study of CD8 T cell repertoires and HIV-1 epitope variants. These TCRs' antigens remain unknown. Sequencing was performed with immunoSEQ multiplex PCR; in TCRdb, only in-frame clones are kept and a portion is missing. The sample lists roughly 5,000 clones; about 67% were seen once. Sequencing was done on a sample of cultured CD8+ T cells derived from PBMCs. The receptors shown here come from a male donor with HIV.

The V call is TRBV7-9, the J call TRBJ2-7, with D unclear. The CDR3 has 13 amino acids. Trimming cost V 4 bases and J 3 bases, with 10 bases left between them. Germline values: CDR1 SEHNR, CDR2 FQNEAQ (reference sequence). DNA for the CDR3: TGTGCCAGCAGCTCCCCATTTGACTACGAGCAGTACTTC. It yields the protein CASSSPFDYEQYF.

This chain links TRBV7-8 with TRBJ1-1; 7 bases line up with TRBD1. The length of the CDR3 is 16 residues. In germline, CDR1 is SGHVS, CDR2 FQNEAQ. Trimming at V came to 4 bases and at J to 4 bases, leaving 12 bases not matched to a gene. The CDR3 loop reads CASSSTRGQVLTEAFF. CDR3 DNA: TGTGCCAGCAGCTCTACCCGCGGACAGGTCCTCACTGAAGCTTTCTTT.

The CDR3 protein is CASSPSEDTQYF. In DNA, the CDR3 is TGTGCCAGCAGCCCCTCGGAAGATACGCAGTATTTT. This chain uses TRBV7-9 with TRBJ2-3; D call uncertain. V was cut by 5 bases and J by 5 bases, with 8 bases left in between. CDR1 and CDR2 from the germline V gene are SEHNR and FQNEAQ (reference sequence). The CDR3 loop spans 12 amino acids.

The V call is TRBV20-1, the J call TRBJ2-1, with D hard to call. The CDR3 spans 10 residues. V shed 7 bases and J shed 4 bases, with 5 bases lying between them. Per the germline V gene, CDR1 is DFQATT and CDR2 is SNEGSKA (reference sequence). CDR3 in amino acids: CSDVYNEQFF. The CDR3 DNA follows: TGCAGTGACGTTTACAATGAGCAGTTCTTC.

The chain employs TRBV4-3 and TRBJ2-2; weak D call: TRBD1 (5 bases). CDR3 length equals 15 residues. V dropped 4 bases and J dropped 6 bases, with 15 bases sitting between them. The germline V gene encodes CDR1 LGHNA and CDR2 YSLEER. The DNA of the CDR3 is TGCGCCAGCAGCCCCACAGGCCTAGGGGCCGGGGAGCTGTTTTTT. This codes for CASSPTGLGAGELFF.

The chain links TRBV4-1 to TRBJ1-6; D remains unclear. Between the trimmed V and J ends, which lost 1 base and 2 bases, there was a span of 15 bases. CDR1 and CDR2 from the germline V gene are MGHRA and YSYEKL. This CDR3 contains 18 residues. The CDR3 sequence is CASSQVDMGFTYNSPLHF. CDR3 DNA sequence: TGCGCCAGCAGCCAAGTCGATATGGGGTTCACCTATAATTCACCCCTCCACTTT.

This clone has just a few counts. The V call is TRBV5-4, the J call TRBJ2-5; no firm D call. CDR1 and CDR2 (germline): SGHNT, YYREEE (reference sequence). V lost 9 bases, J lost 5 bases, and 8 bases lay in between. This CDR3 region has 10 residues. CDR3 bases: TGTGCCACCCCAGCGGAGACCCAGTACTTC. This encodes CATPAETQYF.

This clone was seen only a few times. The V gene is TRBV28, the J gene TRBJ2-7, with 8 bases lining up with TRBD1. CDR1 and CDR2 (germline): MDHEN, SYDVKM. This CDR3 spans 16 amino acids. Losses at the gene ends were 6 bases for V and 2 bases for J; bases not matched to a gene: 12. CDR3 in DNA: TGTGCCAGCAGCCAATCCCGGGACAGGCGTACCTACGAGCAGTACTTC. This sequence encodes CASSQSRDRRTYEQYF.

The chain has TRBV28 and TRBJ2-5; D may be TRBD1 (6 bases). The V gene lost 6 bases and the J gene lost 2 bases, with 13 bases spanning the gap. From germline, CDR1 is MDHEN and CDR2 SYDVKM. The CDR3 spans 14 residues. CDR3: CASSPGQLQETQYF. CDR3 DNA sequence: TGTGCCAGCAGCCCAGGACAGCTTCAAGAGACCCAGTACTTC.

This clone was recorded once. The V call is TRBV7-8, the J call TRBJ2-3, with 8 bases fitting TRBD1. The CDR3 is 16 amino acids. Germline CDR1 is SGHVS and CDR2 is FQNEAQ. J gave up 1 base and V 5 bases, and 8 bases lay outside the gene matches. DNA of the CDR3: TGTGCCAGCAGCCCGCAGACAGGGGTACGCACAGATACGCAGTATTTT. Its protein product is CASSPQTGVRTDTQYF. Complete variable domain (other parts from reference TRBV7-8 and TRBJ2-3): GAGVSQSPRYKVAKRGQDVALRCDPISGHVSLFWYQQALGQGPEFLTYFQNEAQLDKSGLPSDRFFAERPEGSVSTLKIQRTQQEDSAVYLCASSPQTGVRTDTQYFGPGTRLTVL.

The chain employs TRBV9 and TRBJ2-1; TRBD2 is a possible D gene (5 bases). The germline V gene has CDR1 SGDLS and CDR2 YYNGEE. Trimming took off 0 bases at V and 5 bases at J, with 12 bases between the two ends. The CDR3 is 15 residues long. The DNA of the CDR3 is TGTGCCAGCAGCGTAGCGGGGAGTCCTCACAATGAGCAGTTCTTC. Protein product: CASSVAGSPHNEQFF. Variable domain in full (rest from reference TRBV9 and TRBJ2-1): DSGVTQTPKHLITATGQRVTLRCSPRSGDLSVYWYQQSLDQGLQFLIQYYNGEERAKGNILERFSAQQFPDLHSELNLSSLELGDSALYFCASSVAGSPHNEQFFGPGTRLTVL.

V and J are TRBV7-6 and TRBJ2-1; D ambiguous. The CDR3 is 11 residues long. CDR1 and CDR2 from the germline V gene are SGHVS and FNYEAQ. V lost 2 bases and J lost 9, with 5 bases in between. The CDR3 nucleotides are TGTGCCAGCAGCTTATCTGGTGAGCAGTTCTTC. Translation gives CASSLSGEQFF.

This clone was observed a handful of times. The gene calls are TRBV11-2 and TRBJ2-7, with D uncertain. Deletions cut 5 bases from V and 2 bases from J, with 13 bases between. This CDR3 has 14 residues. Per germline, CDR1 SGHAT and CDR2 FQNNGV. CDR3 sequence: CASSGWSNPYEQYF. The CDR3 DNA is TGTGCCAGCAGCGGTTGGAGTAATCCCTACGAGCAGTACTTC. Combining the CDR3 with reference TRBV11-2 and TRBJ2-7 gives the whole variable domain EAGVAQSPRYKIIEKRQSVAFWCNPISGHATLYWYQQILGQGPKLLIQFQNNGVVDDSQLPKDRFSAERLKGVDSTLKIQPAKLEDSAVYLCASSGWSNPYEQYFGPGTRLTVT.

The V call is TRBV19, the J call TRBJ2-4; TRBD2 agrees at 11 bases. CDR3 length: 18 residues. The germline CDR1 and CDR2 sequences are LNHDA and SQIVND (reference sequence). The V segment lost 7 bases and the J segment 5 bases; nucleotides outside the gene matches: 16. CDR3 loop: CASNDRRWGGLAENIQYF. CDR3 sequence (DNA): TGTGCCAGTAACGATCGGAGGTGGGGGGGACTAGCGGAAAACATTCAGTACTTC. Complete variable domain (other parts from reference TRBV19 and TRBJ2-4): DGGITQSPKYLFRKEGQNVTLSCEQNLNHDAMYWYRQDPGQGLRLIYYSQIVNDFQKGDIAEGYSVSREKKESFPLTVTSAQKNPTAFYLCASNDRRWGGLAENIQYFGAGTRLSVL.

This chain uses TRBV19 with TRBJ2-7; D might be TRBD2 (6 bases). Deletions cut 3 bases from V and 7 bases from J, with 16 bases between. Germline V gene sequence: CDR1 LNHDA, CDR2 SQIVND (reference sequence). The CDR3 extends over 14 amino acids. The chain's CDR3 is CASSMGQAAGEQYF. The CDR3 bases are TGTGCCAGTAGTATGGGGCAGGCGGCGGGGGAGCAGTACTTC.

V and J are TRBV5-4 and TRBJ2-1; perhaps TRBD2 as D (5 bases). Germline V gene sequence: CDR1 SGHNT, CDR2 YYREEE (reference sequence). This CDR3 spans 15 amino acids. The V gene lost 1 base and the J gene lost 0 bases, with 8 bases spanning the gap. The CDR3 bases are TGTGCCAGCAGCTTGTTTCGGGACTCCTACAATGAGCAGTTCTTC. It translates to CASSLFRDSYNEQFF.

There are a few counts of this clone. This sequence joins TRBV15 and TRBJ1-5; D gene uncertain. There are 16 residues in the CDR3. Germline V CDR1 and CDR2: LNHNV, YYDKDF (reference sequence). V lost 0 bases to trimming and J lost 6 bases, with 15 bases between them. CDR3 loop: CATSRDQEGIGQPQHF. In DNA form, the CDR3 reads TGTGCCACCAGCAGAGATCAGGAGGGAATAGGTCAGCCCCAGCATTTT.

There are a few counts of this clone. This sequence joins TRBV2 and TRBJ1-2; 7 positions match TRBD1. The V and J ends lost 8 bases and 4 bases, in that order; junction bases with no gene match: 10. The germline gives CDR1 SNHLY, CDR2 FYNNEI. This CDR3 comprises 14 residues. This CDR3 is CASGDIRGVYGYTF. The DNA of the CDR3 is TGTGCCAGCGGGGACATCAGGGGGGTCTATGGCTACACCTTC.

The chain uses TRBV5-8 and TRBJ1-1; D is unresolved. The V gene's germline CDR1 is SGHTS and CDR2 YDEGEE. V shed 5 bases and J shed 5 bases, with 22 bases lying between them. This CDR3 has 16 amino acids. The CDR3 nucleotides are TGTGCCAGCAGTTACCCGATAGGCTCACTAGGAACTGAAGCTTTCTTT. Protein product: CASSYPIGSLGTEAFF.

This chain joins TRBV7-8 and TRBJ2-5; D gene uncertain. The germline CDR1 and CDR2 sequences are SGHVS and FQNEAQ. CDR3 length: 14 amino acids. Trimming pared 5 bases from V and 5 bases from J, leaving 15 bases between. In nucleotides, the CDR3 is TGTGCCAGCAGCGCAAAGGCTCTACGGGAGACCCAGTACTTC. Protein product: CASSAKALRETQYF.

By sample fraction, this clone is medium-sized (0.01 to 0.1%). This chain joins TRBV28 and TRBJ2-3, with a weak D call TRBD2 (6 bases). V dropped 7 bases and J dropped 2 bases, with 19 bases sitting between them. CDR3 length equals 16 residues. Germline-derived CDR1 and CDR2 are MDHEN and SYDVKM. CDR3 amino acids: CASNPRGLPTTDTQYF. DNA of the CDR3: TGTGCCAGCAACCCGCGGGGCCTGCCCACCACAGATACGCAGTATTTT. Using reference TRBV28 and TRBJ2-3 for the parts outside the CDR3, the full variable domain is DVKVTQSSRYLVKRTGEKVFLECVQDMDHENMFWYRQDPGLGLRLIYFSYDVKMKEKGDIPEGYSVSREKKERFSLILESASTNQTSMYLCASNPRGLPTTDTQYFGPGTRLTVL.